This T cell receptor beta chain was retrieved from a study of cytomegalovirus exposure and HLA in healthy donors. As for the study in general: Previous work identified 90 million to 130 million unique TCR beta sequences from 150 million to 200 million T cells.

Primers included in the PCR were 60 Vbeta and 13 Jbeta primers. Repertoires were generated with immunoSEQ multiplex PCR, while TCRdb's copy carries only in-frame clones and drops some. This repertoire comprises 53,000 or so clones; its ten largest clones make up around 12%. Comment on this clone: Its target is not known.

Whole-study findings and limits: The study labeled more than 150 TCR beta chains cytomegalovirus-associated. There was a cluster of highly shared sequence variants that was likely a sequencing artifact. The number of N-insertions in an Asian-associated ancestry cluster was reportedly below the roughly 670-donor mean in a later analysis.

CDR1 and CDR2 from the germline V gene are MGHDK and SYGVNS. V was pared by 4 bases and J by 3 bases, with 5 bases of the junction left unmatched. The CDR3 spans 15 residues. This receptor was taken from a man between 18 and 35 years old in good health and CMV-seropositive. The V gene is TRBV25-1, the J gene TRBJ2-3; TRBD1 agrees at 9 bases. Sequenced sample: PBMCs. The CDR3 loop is CASSAGTGLTDTQYF. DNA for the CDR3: TGTGCCAGCAGTGCCGGGACAGGGTTGACAGATACGCAGTATTTT.